This passage covers 12 T cell receptor beta chains from one sample sequenced in a study of CD8 T cells in ankylosing spondylitis listed by TCRdb under 2017. Results the study describes overall, beyond this receptor: Blood from ankylosing spondylitis patients appeared to be characterized by a TCR beta motif composed of several highly homologous amino acid variants.

Which antigens these TCRs recognize remains unknown. The library was generated by 5' RACE. The sequencer listed for this sample is Illumina HiSeq 2500. TCRdb reworked the public reads: Q25 trimming with fastp, MiXCR clone assembly, productive beta chains retained. Every entry covers one CDR3 protein and lists the most common genes and DNA from its rows. The sample has around 100,000 distinct CDR3 sequences on record, roughly 9% of them singletons. Approximately 29% of the sample belongs to the ten largest clones. Input material: blood, either unsorted or a sorted T cell fraction (not recorded which). These receptors were collected from a male donor with ankylosing spondylitis.

Many counts were recorded for this clonotype. This chain joins TRBV12-3 or TRBV12-4 and TRBJ2-7; D gene unclear. This CDR3 has 12 residues. Trimming took off 2 bases at V and 5 bases at J, with 7 bases between the two ends. This CDR3 is CASSLKADEQYF. The CDR3 bases are TGTGCCAGCAGTTTAAAAGCCGACGAGCAGTACTTC.

CDR3: CASRERALNTEAFF. For the CDR3, the DNA is TGTGCCAGCAGGGAGCGAGCGTTGAACACTGAAGCTTTCTTT. This rearrangement joins TRBV6-1 to TRBJ1-1; D not resolved. Trimming stripped 6 bases from V and 0 bases from J, with 11 bases between. The CDR3 sequence is 14 residues long. Germline V CDR1 and CDR2: MNHNS, SASEGT.

The sample holds many counts of this clonotype. The chain links TRBV6-2 or TRBV6-3 to TRBJ2-7; 14 bases fit TRBD2. Germline trimming cut 8 bases from V and 3 bases from J; bases unmatched to any gene: 6. The CDR3 is 15 amino acids. Germline V CDR1 and CDR2: MNHEY, SVGEGT. CDR3 nucleotide sequence: TGTGCCAGCGAGGGACTAGCGGGAGAAGGCTACGAGCAGTACTTC. Protein sequence: CASEGLAGEGYEQYF.

This clonotype has at least ten counts. CDR3 loop: CASSQGAGGRMNTEAFF. DNA of the CDR3: TGTGCCAGCAGCCAAGGGGCAGGGGGCCGCATGAACACTGAAGCTTTCTTT. The chain joins TRBV3-1 to TRBJ1-1, with TRBD1 matching over 8 bases. The germline CDR1 and CDR2 sequences are LGHDT and YNNKEL (reference sequence). V was clipped by 1 base and J by 0 bases; unmatched bases: 7. The CDR3 is 17 residues long.

V is TRBV10-2 and J is TRBJ2-1; 11 bases are shared with TRBD2. The ends lost 1 base at V and 4 bases at J; junction bases unmatched: 3. The CDR3 covers 16 residues. Germline-derived CDR1 and CDR2 are WSHSY and SAAADI. CDR3 in amino acids: CASSELAGGLYNEQFF. CDR3 coding DNA: TGCGCCAGCAGTGAGTTAGCGGGAGGGCTATACAATGAGCAGTTCTTC.

This clonotype has at least ten counts. The chain combines TRBV12-3 or TRBV12-4 with TRBJ1-2; 7 bases are a match to TRBD1. CDR3 length: 17 residues. The trim removed 6 bases at V and 4 bases at J, leaving 17 bases unmatched. The DNA for the CDR3 is TGTGCCAGCAGCCTCCGGCAGGGGGTTAAAATATTCTATGGCTACACCTTC. Protein: CASSLRQGVKIFYGYTF.

This sequence joins TRBV18 and TRBJ2-7; D possibly corresponds to TRBD1 (6 bases). Between the trimmed V and J ends, which lost 5 bases and 3 bases, there was a span of 14 bases. The CDR3 consists of 14 residues. The V gene's germline CDR1 is KGHSH and CDR2 LQKENI. For the CDR3, the DNA is TGTGCCAGCTCAGGTACCAGGGACAACTACGAGCAGTACGTC. It translates to CASSGTRDNYEQYV.

This clonotype was picked up many times. The rearrangement links TRBV12-3 or TRBV12-4 to TRBJ1-1; no definite D call. Trimming took off 5 bases at V and 1 base at J, with 8 bases between the two ends. The CDR3 sequence is 13 residues long. CDR3 coding DNA: TGTGCCAGCAGTCGCCTGGAGAACACTGAAGCTTTCTTT. It codes for CASSRLENTEAFF.

V gene TRBV4-1 combines with J gene TRBJ1-2; no clear D. Trimming removed 3 bases at V and 6 bases at J, with 14 bases between. The germline CDR1 and CDR2 sequences are MGHRA and YSYEKL. There are 14 residues in the CDR3. The CDR3 is CASSHSLRADGYTF. The CDR3 bases are TGCGCCAGCAGCCACTCCTTACGCGCGGATGGCTACACCTTC.

This clonotype was seen many times. The chain joins TRBV11-2 to TRBJ1-5; TRBD1 is a possible D gene (5 bases). The germline gives CDR1 SGHAT, CDR2 FQNNGV. The CDR3 runs 13 residues. Trimming left V 0 bases short and J 11 bases short, with 11 bases between. CDR3 sequence (DNA): TGTGCCAGCAGCTTAGATGGGGGGGAAGCCCAGCATTTT. Its translation: CASSLDGGEAQHF. The whole variable domain, filled in from reference TRBV11-2 and TRBJ1-5, reads EAGVAQSPRYKIIEKRQSVAFWCNPISGHATLYWYQQILGQGPKLLIQFQNNGVVDDSQLPKDRFSAERLKGVDSTLKIQPAKLEDSAVYLCASSLDGGEAQHFGDGTRLSIL.

In its sample, this clonotype was seen a few times. V and J are TRBV5-6 and TRBJ2-7; 7 bases fit TRBD2. CDR3 length equals 14 residues. J lost 6 bases, V lost 2 bases, and 8 bases had no gene match. The V gene's germline CDR1 is SGHDT and CDR2 YYEEEE. This CDR3 reads CASSLGGSPGEQYF. Written as DNA, the CDR3 is TGTGCCAGCAGCTTAGGCGGGAGCCCAGGCGAGCAGTACTTC.

This clonotype was seen many times. V gene TRBV5-1 combines with J gene TRBJ2-7; 10 bases are shared with TRBD2. V dropped 4 bases and J dropped 1; count of bases not matched to a gene: 5. Germline lookup yields CDR1 SGHRS and CDR2 YFSETQ. This CDR3 has 15 residues. The CDR3 region is CASSPGLASSYEQYF. The CDR3 nucleotides read TGCGCCAGCAGCCCGGGACTAGCGAGTTCCTACGAGCAGTACTTC.